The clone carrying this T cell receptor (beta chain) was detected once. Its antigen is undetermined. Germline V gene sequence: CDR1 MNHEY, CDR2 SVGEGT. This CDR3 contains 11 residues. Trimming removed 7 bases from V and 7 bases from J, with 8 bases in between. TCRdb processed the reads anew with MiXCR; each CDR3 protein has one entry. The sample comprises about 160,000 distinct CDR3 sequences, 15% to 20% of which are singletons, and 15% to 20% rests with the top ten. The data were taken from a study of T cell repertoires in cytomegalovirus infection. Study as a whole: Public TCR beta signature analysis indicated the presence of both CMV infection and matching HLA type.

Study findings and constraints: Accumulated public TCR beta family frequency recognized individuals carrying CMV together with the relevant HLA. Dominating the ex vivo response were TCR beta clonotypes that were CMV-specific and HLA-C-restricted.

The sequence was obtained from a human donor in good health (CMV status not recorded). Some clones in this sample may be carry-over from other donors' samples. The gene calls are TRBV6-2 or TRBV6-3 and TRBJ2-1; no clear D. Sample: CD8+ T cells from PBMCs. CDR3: CASTDGNEQFF. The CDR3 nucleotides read TGTGCCAGCACGGACGGAAATGAGCAGTTCTTC.